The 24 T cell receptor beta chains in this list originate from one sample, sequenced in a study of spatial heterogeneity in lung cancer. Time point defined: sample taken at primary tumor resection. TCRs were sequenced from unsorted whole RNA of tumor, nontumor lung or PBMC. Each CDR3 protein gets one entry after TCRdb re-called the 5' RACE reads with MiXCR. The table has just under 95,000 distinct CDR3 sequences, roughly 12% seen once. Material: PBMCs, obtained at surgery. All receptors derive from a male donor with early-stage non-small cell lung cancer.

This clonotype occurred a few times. CDR3 loop: CASRTGAQETQYF. The CDR3 nucleotides are TGTGCCAGTCGGACAGGGGCCCAAGAGACCCAGTACTTC. The genes are TRBV27 and TRBJ2-5, with 9 bases aligning to TRBD1. The CDR3 is 13 amino acids. Germline V CDR1 and CDR2: MNHEY, SMNVEV (reference sequence). With V trimmed by 9 bases and J by 1 base, 3 bases remained unmatched.

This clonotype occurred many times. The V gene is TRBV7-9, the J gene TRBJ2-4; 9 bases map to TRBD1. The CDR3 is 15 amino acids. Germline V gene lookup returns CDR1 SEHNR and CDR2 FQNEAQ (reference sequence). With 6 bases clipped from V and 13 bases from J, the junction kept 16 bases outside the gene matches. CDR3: CASSGSGQGYLPQYF. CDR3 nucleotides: TGTGCCAGCAGTGGTTCGGGACAGGGTTATCTGCCCCAGTACTTC. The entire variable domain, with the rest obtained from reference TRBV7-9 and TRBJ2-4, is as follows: DTGVSQNPRHKITKRGQNVTFRCDPISEHNRLYWYRQTLGQGPEFLTYFQNEAQLEKSRLLSDRFSAERPKGSFSTLEIQRTEQGDSAMYLCASSGSGQGYLPQYFGAGTRLSVL.

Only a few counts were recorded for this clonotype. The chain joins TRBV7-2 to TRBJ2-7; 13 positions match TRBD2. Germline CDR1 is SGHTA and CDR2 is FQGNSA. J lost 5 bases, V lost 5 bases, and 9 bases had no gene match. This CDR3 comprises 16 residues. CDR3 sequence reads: CASSAAGTSGVNEQYF. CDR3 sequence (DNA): TGTGCCAGCAGCGCGGCCGGGACTAGCGGGGTAAACGAGCAGTACTTC.

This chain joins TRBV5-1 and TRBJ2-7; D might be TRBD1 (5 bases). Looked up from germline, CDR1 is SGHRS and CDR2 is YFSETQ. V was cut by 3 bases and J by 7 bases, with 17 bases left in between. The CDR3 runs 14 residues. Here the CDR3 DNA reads TGCGCCAGCAGCTGGAAGGACACCCAAACAGAGCAGTACTTC. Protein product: CASSWKDTQTEQYF.

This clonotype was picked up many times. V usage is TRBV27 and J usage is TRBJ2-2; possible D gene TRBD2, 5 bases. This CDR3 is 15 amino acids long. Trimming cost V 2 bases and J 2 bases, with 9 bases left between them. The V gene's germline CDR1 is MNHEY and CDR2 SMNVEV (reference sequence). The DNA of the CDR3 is TGTGCCAGCAGTTTAGGTCTAGCCAACACCGGGGAGCTGTTTTTT. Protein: CASSLGLANTGELFF.

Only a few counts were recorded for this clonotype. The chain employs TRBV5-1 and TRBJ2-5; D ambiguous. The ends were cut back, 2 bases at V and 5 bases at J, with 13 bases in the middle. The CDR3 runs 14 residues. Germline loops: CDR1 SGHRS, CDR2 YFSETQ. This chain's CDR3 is CASSFRRQEETQYF. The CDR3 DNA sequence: TGCGCCAGCAGCTTTCGACGGCAGGAGGAGACCCAGTACTTC.

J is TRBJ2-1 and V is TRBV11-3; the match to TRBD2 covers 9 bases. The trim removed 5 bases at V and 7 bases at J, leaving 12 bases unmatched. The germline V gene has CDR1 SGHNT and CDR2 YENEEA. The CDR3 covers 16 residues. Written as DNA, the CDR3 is TGTGCCAGCAGCGACGTGGGTTCTAGCGGGAAAAATGAGCAGTTCTTC. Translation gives CASSDVGSSGKNEQFF.

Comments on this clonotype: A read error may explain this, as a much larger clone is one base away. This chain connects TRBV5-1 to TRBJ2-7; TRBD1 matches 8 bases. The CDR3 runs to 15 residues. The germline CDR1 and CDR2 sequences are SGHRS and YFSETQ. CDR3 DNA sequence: TGCACCAGCAGCTTGGCTAACAGGGGGAGTTACGAGCAGTACTTC. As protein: CTSSLANRGSYEQYF.

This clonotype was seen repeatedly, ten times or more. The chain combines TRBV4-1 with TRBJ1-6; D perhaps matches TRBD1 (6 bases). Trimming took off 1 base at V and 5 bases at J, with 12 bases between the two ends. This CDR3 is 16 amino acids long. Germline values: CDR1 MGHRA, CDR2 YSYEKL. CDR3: CASSQVGTGNNSPLHF. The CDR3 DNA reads TGCGCCAGCAGCCAAGTTGGTACAGGGAATAATTCACCCCTCCACTTT.

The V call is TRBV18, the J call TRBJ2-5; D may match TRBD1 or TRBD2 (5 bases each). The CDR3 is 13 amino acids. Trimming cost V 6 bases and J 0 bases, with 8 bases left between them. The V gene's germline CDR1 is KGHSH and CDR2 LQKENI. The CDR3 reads CASSGRNQETQYF. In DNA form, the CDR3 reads TGTGCCAGCTCGGGACGGAACCAAGAGACCCAGTACTTC.

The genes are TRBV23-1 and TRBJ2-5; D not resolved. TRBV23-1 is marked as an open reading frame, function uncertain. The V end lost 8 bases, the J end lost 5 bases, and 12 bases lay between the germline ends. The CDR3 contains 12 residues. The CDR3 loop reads CASGFSEETQYF. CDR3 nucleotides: TGCGCCAGCGGTTTCAGTGAGGAGACCCAGTACTTC.

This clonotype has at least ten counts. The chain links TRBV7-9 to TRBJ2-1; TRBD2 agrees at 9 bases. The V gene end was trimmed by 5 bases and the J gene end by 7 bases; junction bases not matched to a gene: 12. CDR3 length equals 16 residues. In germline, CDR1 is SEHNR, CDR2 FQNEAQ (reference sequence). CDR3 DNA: TGTGCCAGCAGCCCCACCCGCGGGGGGGTTTATAATGAGCAGTTCTTC. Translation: CASSPTRGGVYNEQFF.

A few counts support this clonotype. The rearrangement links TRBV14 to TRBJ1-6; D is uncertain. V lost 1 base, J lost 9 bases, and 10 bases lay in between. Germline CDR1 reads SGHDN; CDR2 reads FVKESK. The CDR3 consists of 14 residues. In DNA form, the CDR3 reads TGTGCCAGCAGCCAAGCTTCCGGCGTTTCACCCCTCCACTTT. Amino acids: CASSQASGVSPLHF.

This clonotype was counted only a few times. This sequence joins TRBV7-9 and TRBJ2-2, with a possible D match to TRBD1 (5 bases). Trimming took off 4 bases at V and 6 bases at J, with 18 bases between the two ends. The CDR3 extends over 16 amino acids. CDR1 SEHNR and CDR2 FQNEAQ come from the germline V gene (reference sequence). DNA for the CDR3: TGTGCCAGCAGCTCCCGCGTCGATCAGGGCGCCGGGGAGCTGTTTTTT. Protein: CASSSRVDQGAGELFF.

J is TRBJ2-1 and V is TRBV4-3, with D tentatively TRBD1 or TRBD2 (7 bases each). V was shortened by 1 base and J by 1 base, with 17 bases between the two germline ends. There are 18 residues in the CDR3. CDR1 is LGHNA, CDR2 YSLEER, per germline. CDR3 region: CASSQAPRRGGSYNEQFF. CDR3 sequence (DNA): TGCGCCAGCAGCCAAGCCCCACGCAGGGGGGGGTCCTACAATGAGCAGTTCTTC.

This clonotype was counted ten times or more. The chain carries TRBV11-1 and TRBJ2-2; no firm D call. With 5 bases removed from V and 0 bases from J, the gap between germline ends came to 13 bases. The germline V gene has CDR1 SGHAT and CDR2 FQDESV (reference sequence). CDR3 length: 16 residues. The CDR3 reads CASSPTKAANTGELFF. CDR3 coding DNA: TGTGCCAGCAGCCCCACTAAGGCGGCGAACACCGGGGAGCTGTTTTTT.

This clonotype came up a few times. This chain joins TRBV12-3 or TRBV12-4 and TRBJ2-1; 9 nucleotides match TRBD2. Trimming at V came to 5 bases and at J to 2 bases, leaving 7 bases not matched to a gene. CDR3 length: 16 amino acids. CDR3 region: CASSPSGGRAYNEQFF. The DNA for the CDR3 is TGTGCCAGCAGTCCCTCGGGCGGGAGGGCCTACAATGAGCAGTTCTTC.

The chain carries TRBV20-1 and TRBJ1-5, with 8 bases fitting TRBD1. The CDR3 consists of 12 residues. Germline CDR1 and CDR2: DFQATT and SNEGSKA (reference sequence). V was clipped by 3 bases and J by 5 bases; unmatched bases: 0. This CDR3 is CSARTGDQPQHF. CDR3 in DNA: TGCAGTGCTAGGACAGGGGATCAGCCCCAGCATTTT.

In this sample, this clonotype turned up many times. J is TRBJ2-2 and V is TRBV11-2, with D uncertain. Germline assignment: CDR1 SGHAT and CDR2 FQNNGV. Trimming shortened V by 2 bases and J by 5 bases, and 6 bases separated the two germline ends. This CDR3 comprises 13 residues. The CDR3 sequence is CASSLLGTGELFF. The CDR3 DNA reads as TGTGCCAGCAGCTTACTGGGGACCGGGGAGCTGTTTTTT.

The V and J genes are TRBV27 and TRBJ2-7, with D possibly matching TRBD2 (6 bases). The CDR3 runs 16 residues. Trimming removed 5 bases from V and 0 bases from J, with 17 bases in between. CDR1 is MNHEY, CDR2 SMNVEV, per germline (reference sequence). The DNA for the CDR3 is TGTGCCAGCAGTCTCCTCCTCGGCGGGACCTCCTACGAGCAGTACTTC. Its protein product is CASSLLLGGTSYEQYF.

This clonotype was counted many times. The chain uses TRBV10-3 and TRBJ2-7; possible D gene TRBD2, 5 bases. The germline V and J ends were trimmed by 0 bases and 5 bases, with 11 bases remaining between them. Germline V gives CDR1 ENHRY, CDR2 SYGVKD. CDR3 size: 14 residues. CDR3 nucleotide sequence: TGTGCCATCAGTGAGTCGAAACCGAGGGACGAGCAGTACTTC. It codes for CAISESKPRDEQYF.

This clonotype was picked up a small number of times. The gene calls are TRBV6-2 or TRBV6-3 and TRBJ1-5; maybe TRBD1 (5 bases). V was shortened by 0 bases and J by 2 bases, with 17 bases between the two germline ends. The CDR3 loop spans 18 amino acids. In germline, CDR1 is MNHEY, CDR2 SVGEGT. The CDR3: CASSYSWSERGRNQPQHF. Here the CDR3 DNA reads TGTGCCAGCAGTTACTCGTGGTCTGAGAGGGGCCGCAATCAGCCCCAGCATTTT.

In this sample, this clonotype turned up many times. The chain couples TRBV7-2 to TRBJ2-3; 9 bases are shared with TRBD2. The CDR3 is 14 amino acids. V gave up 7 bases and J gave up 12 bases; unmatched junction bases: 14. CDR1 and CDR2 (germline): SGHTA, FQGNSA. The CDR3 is CASTPGPPGLAQYF. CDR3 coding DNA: TGTGCCAGCACCCCGGGACCCCCGGGACTAGCACAGTATTTT. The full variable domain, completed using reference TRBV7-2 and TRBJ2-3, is GAGVSQSPSNKVTEKGKDVELRCDPISGHTALYWYRQSLGQGLEFLIYFQGNSAPDKSGLPSDRFSAERTGGSVSTLTIQRTQQEDSAVYLCASTPGPPGLAQYFGPGTRLTVL.

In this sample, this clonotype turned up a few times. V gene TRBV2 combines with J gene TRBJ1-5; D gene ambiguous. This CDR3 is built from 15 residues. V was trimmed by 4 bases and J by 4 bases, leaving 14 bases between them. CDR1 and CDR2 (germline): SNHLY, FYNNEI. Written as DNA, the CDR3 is TGTGCCAGCAGTGTAAGGACGGCCGAGAATCAGCCCCAGCATTTT. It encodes CASSVRTAENQPQHF.